This T cell receptor (beta chain) was recovered during a study of T-cell memory formation after mild COVID-19. Study overall: Most TCR clusters belonged to a single donor. Study-level findings and limits: CD8+ contracting clones occupied EMRA, while CD4+ ones occupied mainly CM and EM. Clones that shrank (day 15 to 85) were balanced CD4/CD8, whereas later expanders leaned CD4+.

This clonotype was found many times. No antigen is known for it. From 5'RACE with constant-segment primers came TCR alpha and TCR beta cDNA libraries that carried sample barcodes and UMIs. TCRdb independently ran MiXCR on the 5' RACE reads; one entry per CDR3 protein. The data hold about 540,000 distinct CDR3 sequences, with 20% observed a single time. This clonotype was obtained from an adult woman who had mild COVID-19 (a few samples of this study predate the infection). Cell type and time point are not known. Input material: PBMCs or a T cell subset sorted from them (not recorded which).

This CDR3 is CASSLGQGVTDTQYF. CDR3 nucleotides: TGTGCCAGCAGTTTAGGACAGGGGGTCACAGATACGCAGTATTTT. The chain uses TRBV12-3 or TRBV12-4 and TRBJ2-3; TRBD1 matches at 9 bases. The CDR3 loop spans 15 amino acids. V shed 1 base, J shed 2 bases, and the junction held 1 base outside the gene matches.